The 15 T cell receptor beta chains given below trace back to one sample, sequenced in a study of blood T cells in healthy people across ages. Using a J-beta primer mix together with a sample-barcoded 5' primer, a second PCR was run for roughly 6 to 12 cycles. TCRdb used MiXCR to reprocess the 5' RACE reads, holding one entry per CDR3 protein. The table lists around 2 million distinct CDR3 sequences, 39% of them singletons. Sequencing was carried out using blood. Receptors were obtained from a human donor in good health.

This clonotype was seen a handful of times. The chain joins TRBV7-8 to TRBJ2-7; D is undetermined. There are 14 residues in the CDR3. Germline V gives CDR1 SGHVS, CDR2 FQNEAQ. Trimming left V 3 bases short and J 3 bases short, with 12 bases between. CDR3 protein: CASSLDLRGYEQYF. The CDR3 DNA is TGTGCCAGCAGCTTGGACCTCCGCGGCTACGAGCAGTACTTC.

This clonotype came up many times. This chain joins TRBV18 and TRBJ2-6; D is undetermined. CDR1 and CDR2 from the germline V gene are KGHSH and LQKENI. The germline V and J ends were trimmed by 8 bases and 0 bases, with 8 bases remaining between them. The CDR3 length is 14 residues. The CDR3 region has the DNA TGTGCCAGCAGCCCTCCCTCTGGGGCCAACGTCCTGACTTTC. This gives the protein CASSPPSGANVLTF.

The rearrangement uses TRBV29-1 and TRBJ2-3; D gene uncertain. Germline CDR1 and CDR2: SQVTM and ANQGSEA. Trimming left V 8 bases short and J 4 bases short, with 16 bases between. The CDR3 totals 13 residues. In DNA, the CDR3 is TGCAGCTTGGAAGCGCTCTTAGCAGATACGCAGTATTTT. The encoded protein is CSLEALLADTQYF.

V is TRBV7-2 and J is TRBJ1-1; 9 nucleotides agree with TRBD1. Germline V gene lookup returns CDR1 SGHTA and CDR2 FQGNSA. V lost 3 bases, J lost 7 bases, and 6 bases stayed unmatched. The CDR3 has 14 residues. CDR3 region: CASSFKQGAVEAFF. The CDR3 DNA is TGTGCCAGCAGCTTTAAACAGGGGGCCGTTGAAGCTTTCTTT.

The rearrangement links TRBV3-1 to TRBJ2-2, with D possibly TRBD2 on 6 matching bases. Germline loops: CDR1 LGHDT, CDR2 YNNKEL (reference sequence). The length of the CDR3 is 17 residues. V lost 6 bases, J lost 1 base, and 18 bases lay in between. For the CDR3, the DNA is TGTGCCAGCAGTCCCCTTTGGCGGGGCGTGAACACCGGGGAGCTGTTTTTT. This sequence encodes CASSPLWRGVNTGELFF.

The V call is TRBV12-5, the J call TRBJ1-2; the D gene is possibly TRBD1 (5 bases). The CDR3 has 12 residues. Germline CDR1 is LGHNT and CDR2 is FRNRAP. Trimming removed 6 bases from V and 3 bases from J, with 8 bases in between. Here the CDR3 reads CASGDSYYGYTF. The CDR3 DNA reads TGTGCTAGTGGAGACAGCTACTATGGCTACACCTTC.

This clonotype came up a few times. The chain couples TRBV5-1 to TRBJ1-2; 8 nucleotides line up with TRBD1. V shed 4 bases and J 5 bases; nucleotides not matched to a gene: 7. The germline gives CDR1 SGHRS, CDR2 YFSETQ. The CDR3 loop spans 14 amino acids. For the CDR3, the DNA is TGCGCCAGCAGCACCAAGGGACAGGCTTATGGCTACACCTTC. It yields the protein CASSTKGQAYGYTF.

This clonotype was seen ten or more times. V is TRBV5-1 and J is TRBJ2-3; 7 nucleotides line up with TRBD1. The CDR3 is made up of 14 amino acids. Losses at the gene ends were 8 bases for V and 0 bases for J; bases not matched to a gene: 6. Germline CDR1 reads SGHRS; CDR2 reads YFSETQ. The CDR3 is CASKGQASTDTQYF. The CDR3 bases are TGCGCCAGTAAAGGACAGGCTAGCACAGATACGCAGTATTTT.

The chain joins TRBV7-9 to TRBJ1-4, with 8 bases identical to TRBD1. Germline V CDR1 and CDR2: SEHNR, FQNEAQ (reference sequence). The CDR3 loop spans 14 amino acids. V dropped 4 bases and J dropped 10; count of bases not matched to a gene: 8. As DNA, the CDR3 is TGTGCCAGCAGCTGCGGACAGGGTGTTGGAAAACTGTTTTTT. Amino acid sequence: CASSCGQGVGKLFF.

With regard to this clonotype: A junction boundary mismatches the germline segment, possibly from a read error. V usage is TRBV3-1 and J usage is TRBJ1-2; D not resolved. CDR3 size: 15 residues. The V gene's germline CDR1 is LGHDT and CDR2 YNNKEL (reference sequence). The CDR3 spells CASNQDPSDFYGYTF. The CDR3 DNA is TGTGCCAGCAACCAAGATCCCTCGGATTTCTATGGCTACACCTTC.

The chain combines TRBV6-5 with TRBJ2-1; D is possibly TRBD2 (5 bases). The CDR3 is made up of 16 amino acids. CDR1 is MNHEY and CDR2 is SVGAGI in the germline V gene. Trimming left V 4 bases short and J 9 bases short, with 22 bases between. The CDR3 sequence: CASSFLSGAHVGEQFF. DNA for the CDR3: TGTGCCAGCAGTTTCCTAAGCGGCGCCCATGTGGGTGAGCAGTTCTTC.

The gene calls are TRBV28 and TRBJ2-4, with D perhaps being TRBD1 or TRBD2 (5 bases each). The DNA matches TRBJ2-5 better at its end, which makes the J call doubtful. The CDR3 contains 15 residues. Germline loops: CDR1 MDHEN, CDR2 SYDVKM. The DNA of the CDR3 is TGTGCCAGCAGTTTCCCGGGGTGGGGGCAAGAGACCCAGTACTTC. Translating it yields CASSFPGWGQETQYF.

This clonotype was recorded a few times. The chain employs TRBV7-2 and TRBJ2-4; D gene ambiguous. The J call is uncertain, as TRBJ2-7 better fits the DNA end. This CDR3 spans 12 amino acids. Germline V lookup: CDR1 SGHTA, CDR2 FQGNSA. The CDR3 DNA is TGTGCCAGCAGCTTAGATCTGGCCGAGCAGTACTTC. Translation: CASSLDLAEQYF.

The V call is TRBV4-3, the J call TRBJ2-7; possible D gene TRBD2, 6 bases. Looked up from germline, CDR1 is LGHNA and CDR2 is YSLEER. The CDR3 loop spans 15 amino acids. Trimming stripped 1 base from V and 3 bases from J, with 13 bases between. CDR3 in amino acids: CASSQAAEGVYEQYF. CDR3 in DNA: TGCGCCAGCAGCCAAGCGGCGGAGGGCGTCTACGAGCAGTACTTC.

The chain employs TRBV5-8 and TRBJ1-1, with a weak D call TRBD1 (5 bases). CDR1 is SGHTS, CDR2 YDEGEE, per germline. The CDR3 extends over 15 amino acids. Trimming removed 0 bases at V and 1 base at J, with 10 bases between. CDR3 DNA sequence: TGTGCCAGCAGCTTGGGTTGGGACCAGAACACTGAAGCTTTCTTT. It yields the protein CASSLGWDQNTEAFF.